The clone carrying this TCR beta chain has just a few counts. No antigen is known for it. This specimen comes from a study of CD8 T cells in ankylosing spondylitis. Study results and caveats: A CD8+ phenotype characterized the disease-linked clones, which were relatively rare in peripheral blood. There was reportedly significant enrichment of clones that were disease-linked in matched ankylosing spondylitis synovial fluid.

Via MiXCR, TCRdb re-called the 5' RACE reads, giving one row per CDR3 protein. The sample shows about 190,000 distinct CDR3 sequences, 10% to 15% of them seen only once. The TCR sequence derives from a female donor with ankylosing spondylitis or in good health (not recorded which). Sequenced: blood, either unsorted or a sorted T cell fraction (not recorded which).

The CDR3 DNA reads as TGTGCCAGCAGCTTAGGGACAGCTTACGAGCAGTACTTC. This gives the protein CASSLGTAYEQYF. The chain joins TRBV7-8 to TRBJ2-7, with a weak D call TRBD1 (6 bases). V lost 1 base to trimming and J lost 4 bases, with 8 bases between them. This CDR3 is built from 13 residues. The germline CDR1 and CDR2 sequences are SGHVS and FQNEAQ.